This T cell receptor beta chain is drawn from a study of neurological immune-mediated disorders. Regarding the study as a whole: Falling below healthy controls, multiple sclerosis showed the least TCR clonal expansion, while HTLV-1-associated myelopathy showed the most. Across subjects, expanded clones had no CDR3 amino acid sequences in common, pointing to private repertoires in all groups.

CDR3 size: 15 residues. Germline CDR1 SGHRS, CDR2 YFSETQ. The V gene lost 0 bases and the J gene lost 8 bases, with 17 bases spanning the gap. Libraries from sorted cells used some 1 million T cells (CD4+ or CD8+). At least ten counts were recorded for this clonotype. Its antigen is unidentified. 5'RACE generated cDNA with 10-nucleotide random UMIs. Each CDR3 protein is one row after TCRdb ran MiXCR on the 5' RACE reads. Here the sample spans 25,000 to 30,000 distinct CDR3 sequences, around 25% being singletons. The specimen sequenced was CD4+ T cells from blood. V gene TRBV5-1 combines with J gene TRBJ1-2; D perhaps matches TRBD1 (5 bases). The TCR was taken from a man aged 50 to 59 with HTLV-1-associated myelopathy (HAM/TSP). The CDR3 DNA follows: TGCGCCAGCAGCTTGGATCTGGGGGGGTCTCAGGGCTACACCTTC. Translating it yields CASSLDLGGSQGYTF.